One sample yielded the 23 T cell receptor beta chains listed below, sequenced in a study of T-cell memory formation after mild COVID-19. In TCRdb, the 5' RACE reads were re-called with MiXCR into one record per CDR3 protein. Of under 50,000 distinct CDR3 sequences detected, roughly 9% appear once; the ten largest clones hold approximately 10%. Input material: PBMCs or a T cell subset sorted from them (not recorded which). The receptors were gathered from an adult woman who had mild COVID-19 (a few samples of this study predate the infection). Cell type and time point are not known.

This clonotype came up a few times. This chain uses TRBV11-2 with TRBJ2-2, with D tentatively TRBD1 (6 bases). Germline V gives CDR1 SGHAT, CDR2 FQNNGV. CDR3 length equals 16 residues. V gave up 5 bases and J gave up 7 bases, with 20 bases separating them. In DNA, the CDR3 is TGTGCCAGCAGCCCCCCCTTCCAATTGGACAGCGGGGAGCTGTTTTTT. It translates to CASSPPFQLDSGELFF.

This rearrangement joins TRBV7-2 to TRBJ1-5; TRBD1 matches 7 bases. The germline V gene has CDR1 SGHTA and CDR2 FQGNSA. Unmatched junction bases numbered 1, after V lost 1 base and J lost 4 bases. The length of the CDR3 is 14 residues. This CDR3 is CASSLEGQNQPQHF. The CDR3 nucleotides read TGTGCCAGCAGCTTAGAGGGACAGAATCAGCCCCAGCATTTT. The full variable domain, its missing parts supplied by reference TRBV7-2 and TRBJ1-5, is GAGVSQSPSNKVTEKGKDVELRCDPISGHTALYWYRQSLGQGLEFLIYFQGNSAPDKSGLPSDRFSAERTGGSVSTLTIQRTQQEDSAVYLCASSLEGQNQPQHFGDGTRLSIL.

This clonotype turned up a few times. The rearrangement uses TRBV5-1 and TRBJ1-1; unclear D gene. V was trimmed by 3 bases and J by 6 bases, leaving 9 bases between them. Germline V gene lookup returns CDR1 SGHRS and CDR2 YFSETQ. The CDR3 has 12 amino acids. For the CDR3, the DNA is TGCGCCAGCAGCTGGGCAGGCGCTGAAGCTTTCTTT. Its protein product is CASSWAGAEAFF.

In its sample, this clonotype was seen a few times. The chain employs TRBV19 and TRBJ1-4; 8 bases fit TRBD1. The CDR3 runs to 14 residues. Germline trimming cut 7 bases from V and 10 bases from J; bases unmatched to any gene: 11. Per germline, CDR1 LNHDA and CDR2 SQIVND (reference sequence). The CDR3 DNA reads as TGTGCCAGTATTCTTCAGGGGGCTGGGGGAAAACTGTTTTTT. The encoded protein is CASILQGAGGKLFF.

The V gene is TRBV5-1, the J gene TRBJ2-1; 8 nucleotides align to TRBD2. The CDR3 contains 15 residues. Germline CDR1 and CDR2: SGHRS and YFSETQ. J lost 8 bases, V lost 0 bases, and 7 bases had no gene match. In nucleotides, the CDR3 is TGCGCCAGCAGCTTGGTGGCAGCGGGAGACCATGAGCAGTTCTTC. Its translation: CASSLVAAGDHEQFF.

The table lists this clonotype with a few counts. V and J are TRBV15 and TRBJ1-5; 7 positions agree with TRBD1. There are 14 residues in the CDR3. V shed 4 bases, J shed 6 bases, and the junction held 6 bases outside the gene matches. From germline, CDR1 is LNHNV and CDR2 YYDKDF (reference sequence). CDR3 DNA sequence: TGTGCCACCAGCAATGGAGGGGGCCGTCAGCCCCAGCATTTT. As protein: CATSNGGGRQPQHF.

J is TRBJ2-7 and V is TRBV6-2 or TRBV6-3; D could derive from TRBD1 or TRBD2 (6 bases each). The germline gives CDR1 MNHEY, CDR2 SVGEGT. The CDR3 spans 12 residues. Trimming removed 7 bases from V and 4 bases from J, with 11 bases in between. In nucleotides, the CDR3 is TGTGCCAGCATCGGGGGCGAATACGAGCAGTACTTC. Translation: CASIGGEYEQYF.

Many counts were recorded for this clonotype. The gene calls are TRBV12-3 or TRBV12-4 and TRBJ2-1; TRBD1 matches 9 bases. CDR3 size: 19 residues. The V segment lost 4 bases and the J segment 0 bases; nucleotides outside the gene matches: 13. The CDR3 nucleotides are TGTGCCAGCAGTTCCCCGGGACAGGGTCTGAGTACCTCCTACAATGAGCAGTTCTTC. Amino acid sequence: CASSSPGQGLSTSYNEQFF.

This clonotype was detected only a few times. V is TRBV15 and J is TRBJ1-5; D is perhaps TRBD1 (5 bases). Germline V lookup: CDR1 LNHNV, CDR2 YYDKDF (reference sequence). The V and J ends lost 9 bases and 0 bases respectively, with 9 bases between them. The CDR3 covers 13 residues. The CDR3 nucleotides are TGTGCCACGACAGCGTATAGCAATCAGCCCCAGCATTTT. This encodes CATTAYSNQPQHF.

Only a few counts were recorded for this clonotype. This chain joins TRBV9 and TRBJ1-2, with 8 bases aligning to TRBD1. Germline assignment: CDR1 SGDLS and CDR2 YYNGEE. Trimming removed 4 bases from V and 2 bases from J; junction bases left unmatched: 10. The CDR3 contains 16 residues. The CDR3 here is CASSTHQGALNYGYTF. CDR3 bases: TGTGCCAGCAGCACACACCAGGGGGCCCTCAACTATGGCTACACCTTC.

This clonotype showed up just a few times. The chain uses TRBV20-1 and TRBJ2-1; 7 nucleotides match TRBD1. Germline assignment: CDR1 DFQATT and CDR2 SNEGSKA (reference sequence). CDR3 size: 14 residues. With 3 bases clipped from V and 3 bases from J, the junction kept 5 bases outside the gene matches. The CDR3 DNA sequence: TGCAGTGCTAGGGAAGGGACAGACTACAATGAGCAGTTCTTC. This sequence encodes CSAREGTDYNEQFF.

This clonotype was seen at least ten times. The genes are TRBV5-1 and TRBJ2-7; 9 nucleotides match TRBD1. This CDR3 has 16 residues. V lost 0 bases to trimming and J lost 2 bases; unmatched junction nucleotides: 6. Germline V CDR1 and CDR2: SGHRS, YFSETQ. The CDR3 coding sequence is TGCGCCAGCAGCTTGGGGACAGGGGACGTAGCCTACGAGCAGTACTTC. Its translation is CASSLGTGDVAYEQYF.

This clonotype was detected ten times or more. The J gene is TRBJ2-3, the V gene TRBV7-6, with a tentative D call TRBD2 (6 bases). The ends were cut back, 3 bases at V and 6 bases at J, with 22 bases in the middle. Germline lookup yields CDR1 SGHVS and CDR2 FNYEAQ. This CDR3 comprises 17 residues. CDR3 DNA: TGTGCCAGCAGCTTCGTAAGGGTGGACGGGAGTGAGGATACGCAGTATTTT. Translating gives CASSFVRVDGSEDTQYF.

The chain combines TRBV18 with TRBJ2-2; perhaps TRBD1 as D (5 bases). Trimming took off 2 bases at V and 1 base at J, with 11 bases between the two ends. From germline, CDR1 is KGHSH and CDR2 LQKENI. The CDR3 sequence is 16 residues long. CDR3 amino acids: CASSPGAGKNTGELFF. In DNA form, the CDR3 reads TGTGCCAGCTCACCAGGGGCAGGAAAGAACACCGGGGAGCTGTTTTTT.

In this sample, this clonotype turned up a few times. The CDR3 loop reads CASSSSGGRDTQYF. In DNA, the CDR3 is TGTGCCAGCAGCTCCTCCGGGGGGCGGGATACGCAGTATTTT. The rearrangement uses TRBV7-9 and TRBJ2-3; weak D call: TRBD2 (7 bases). The CDR3 totals 14 residues. Germline CDR1 is SEHNR and CDR2 is FQNEAQ (reference sequence). The germline V and J ends were trimmed by 4 bases and 6 bases, with 14 bases remaining between them.

This clonotype has a handful of counts. This sequence joins TRBV10-3 and TRBJ1-2; D gene unclear. CDR3 length: 12 amino acids. V was pared by 2 bases and J by 5 bases, with 6 bases between. CDR1 and CDR2 from the germline V gene are ENHRY and SYGVKD. CDR3 in amino acids: CAISESQYGYTF. CDR3 coding DNA: TGTGCCATCAGTGAGAGCCAGTATGGCTACACCTTC.

This clonotype has only a few counts. Written as DNA, the CDR3 is TGTGCCACCAGTGATGCCCGTCGGGCAGGTTATAGCAATCAGCCCCAGCATTTT. This sequence encodes CATSDARRAGYSNQPQHF. The chain combines TRBV24-1 with TRBJ1-5; the D is unclear. Germline values: CDR1 KGHDR, CDR2 SFDVKD. V lost 3 bases, J lost 0 bases, and 17 bases lay in between. This CDR3 is built from 18 residues.

This rearrangement joins TRBV24-1 to TRBJ1-2; unclear D gene. In germline, CDR1 is KGHDR, CDR2 SFDVKD. V was cut by 0 bases and J by 5 bases, with 3 bases left in between. This CDR3 has 12 residues. The CDR3 reads CATSDLSYGYTF. CDR3 coding DNA: TGTGCCACCAGTGATTTGTCATATGGCTACACCTTC.

This chain joins TRBV5-1 and TRBJ2-7, with 7 bases lining up with TRBD1. The trim removed 5 bases at V and 3 bases at J, leaving 11 bases unmatched. This CDR3 is built from 15 residues. Germline values: CDR1 SGHRS, CDR2 YFSETQ. In nucleotides, the CDR3 is TGCGCCAGCAGATCAGCCGGGACAGTGAACTACGAGCAGTACTTC. This encodes CASRSAGTVNYEQYF.

Details on this clonotype: This may be a read error: a much more frequent sequence differs by one nucleotide. The CDR3 DNA is TGTGCCAGCAGCTTAGTGGGAGCAGGGAACATTCAGTACTTC. Translated, it gives CASSLVGAGNIQYF. The J gene is TRBJ2-4, the V gene TRBV7-8; D might be TRBD1 or TRBD2, each matching 5 bases. Trimming took 1 base from V and 7 from J, leaving 11 bases between them. Germline values: CDR1 SGHVS, CDR2 FQNEAQ. This CDR3 comprises 14 residues.

This clonotype has a handful of counts. The chain is built from TRBV7-2 and TRBJ2-5; 8 bases match TRBD1. The CDR3 is 15 amino acids. With V trimmed by 1 base and J by 5 bases, 6 bases remained unmatched. Germline lookup yields CDR1 SGHTA and CDR2 FQGNSA. CDR3 residues: CASSLGGTGGETQYF. The CDR3 coding sequence is TGTGCCAGCAGCTTAGGGGGGACAGGAGGCGAGACCCAGTACTTC.

In this sample, this clonotype turned up many times. This chain uses TRBV12-3 or TRBV12-4 with TRBJ2-1; weak D call: TRBD1 (5 bases). V was pared by 6 bases and J by 1 base, with 13 bases between. The CDR3 is made up of 15 amino acids. For the CDR3, the DNA is TGTGCCAGCAGCCGGAAAAGGGGTTCCTACAATGAGCAGTTCTTC. Translation: CASSRKRGSYNEQFF.

This chain uses TRBV7-2 with TRBJ1-1; D may be TRBD1 (6 bases). Germline loops: CDR1 SGHTA, CDR2 FQGNSA. V was trimmed by 5 bases and J by 1 base, leaving 17 bases between them. The CDR3 has 16 residues. CDR3 region: CASSRHRAAGNTEAFF. Written as DNA, the CDR3 is TGTGCCAGCAGCCGACACAGGGCCGCCGGGAACACTGAAGCTTTCTTT.